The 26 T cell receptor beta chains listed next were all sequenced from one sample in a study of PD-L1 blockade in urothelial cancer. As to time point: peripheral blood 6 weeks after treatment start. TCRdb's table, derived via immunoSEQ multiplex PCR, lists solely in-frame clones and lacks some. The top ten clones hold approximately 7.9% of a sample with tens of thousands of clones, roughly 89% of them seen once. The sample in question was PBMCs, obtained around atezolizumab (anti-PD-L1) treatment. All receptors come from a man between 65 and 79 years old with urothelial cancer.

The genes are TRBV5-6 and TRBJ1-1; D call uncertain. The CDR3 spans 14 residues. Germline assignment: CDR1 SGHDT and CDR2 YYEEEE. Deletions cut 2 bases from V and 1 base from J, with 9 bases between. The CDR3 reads CASSLWTPNTEAFF. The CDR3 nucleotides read TGTGCCAGCAGCTTATGGACTCCGAACACTGAAGCTTTCTTT.

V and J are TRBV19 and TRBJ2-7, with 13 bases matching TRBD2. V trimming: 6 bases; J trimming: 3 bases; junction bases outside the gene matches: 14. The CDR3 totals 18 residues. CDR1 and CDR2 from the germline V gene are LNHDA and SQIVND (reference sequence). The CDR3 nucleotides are TGTGCCAGTAGGAGAGGGACTAGCGGGACCAATGCCCACTACGAGCAGTACTTC. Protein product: CASRRGTSGTNAHYEQYF.

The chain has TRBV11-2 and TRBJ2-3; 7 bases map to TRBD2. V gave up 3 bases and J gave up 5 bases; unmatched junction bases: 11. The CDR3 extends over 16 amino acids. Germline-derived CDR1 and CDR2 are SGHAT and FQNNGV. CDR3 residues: CASSFLTGGAVDTQYF. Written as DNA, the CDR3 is TGTGCCAGCAGCTTCCTAACGGGAGGAGCGGTAGATACGCAGTATTTT.

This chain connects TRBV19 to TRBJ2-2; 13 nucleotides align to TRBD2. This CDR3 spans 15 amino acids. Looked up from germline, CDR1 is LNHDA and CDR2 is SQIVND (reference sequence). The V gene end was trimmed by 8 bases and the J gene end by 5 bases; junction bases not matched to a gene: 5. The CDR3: CASGTSGTGTGELFF. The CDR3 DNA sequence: TGTGCCAGTGGGACTAGCGGGACGGGAACCGGGGAGCTGTTTTTT.

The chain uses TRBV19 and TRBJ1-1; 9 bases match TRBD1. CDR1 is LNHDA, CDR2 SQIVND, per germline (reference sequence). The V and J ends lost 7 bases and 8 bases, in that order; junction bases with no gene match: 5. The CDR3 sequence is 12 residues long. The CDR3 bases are TGTGCCAGTACCTCAGGACAGGGGGAAGCTTTCTTT. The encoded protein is CASTSGQGEAFF. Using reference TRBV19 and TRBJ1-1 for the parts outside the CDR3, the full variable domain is DGGITQSPKYLFRKEGQNVTLSCEQNLNHDAMYWYRQDPGQGLRLIYYSQIVNDFQKGDIAEGYSVSREKKESFPLTVTSAQKNPTAFYLCASTSGQGEAFFGQGTRLTVV.

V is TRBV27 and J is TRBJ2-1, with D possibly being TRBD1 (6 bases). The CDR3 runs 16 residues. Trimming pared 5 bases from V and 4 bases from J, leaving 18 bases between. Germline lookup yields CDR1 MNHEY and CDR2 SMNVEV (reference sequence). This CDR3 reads CASSPSTGNRYNEQFF. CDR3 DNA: TGTGCCAGCAGTCCCTCGACAGGTAATCGGTACAATGAGCAGTTCTTC.

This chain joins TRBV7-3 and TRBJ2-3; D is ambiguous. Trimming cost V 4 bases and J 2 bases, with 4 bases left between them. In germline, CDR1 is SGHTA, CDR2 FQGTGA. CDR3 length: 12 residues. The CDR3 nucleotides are TGTGCCAGCAGCTCAAACACAGATACGCAGTATTTT. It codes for CASSSNTDTQYF.

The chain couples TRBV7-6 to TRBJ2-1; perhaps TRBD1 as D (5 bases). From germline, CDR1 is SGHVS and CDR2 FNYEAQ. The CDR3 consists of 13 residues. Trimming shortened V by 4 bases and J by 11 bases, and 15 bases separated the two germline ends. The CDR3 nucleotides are TGTGCCAGCAGCTCGCCTCAGACAGTTAAGCAGTTCTTC. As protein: CASSSPQTVKQFF.

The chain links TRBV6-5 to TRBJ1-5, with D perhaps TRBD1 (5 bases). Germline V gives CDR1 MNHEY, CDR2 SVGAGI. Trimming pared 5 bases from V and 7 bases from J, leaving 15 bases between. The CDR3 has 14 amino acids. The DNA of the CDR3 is TGTGCCAGCAGTCCCGGGGCAGCGGGACAGCCCCAGCATTTT. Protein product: CASSPGAAGQPQHF.

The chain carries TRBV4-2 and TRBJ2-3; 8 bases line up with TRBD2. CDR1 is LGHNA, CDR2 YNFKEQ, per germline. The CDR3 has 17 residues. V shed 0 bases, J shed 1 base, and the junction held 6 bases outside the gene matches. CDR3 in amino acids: CASSQDDSGMGTDTQYF. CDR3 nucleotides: TGTGCCAGCAGCCAAGATGATAGCGGGATGGGCACAGATACGCAGTATTTT.

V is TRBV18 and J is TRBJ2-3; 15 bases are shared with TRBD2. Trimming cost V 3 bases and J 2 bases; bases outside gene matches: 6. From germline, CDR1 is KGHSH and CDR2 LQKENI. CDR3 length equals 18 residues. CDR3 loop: CASSPGLAGGVITDTQYF. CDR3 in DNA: TGTGCCAGCTCACCGGGACTAGCGGGAGGAGTCATCACAGATACGCAGTATTTT.

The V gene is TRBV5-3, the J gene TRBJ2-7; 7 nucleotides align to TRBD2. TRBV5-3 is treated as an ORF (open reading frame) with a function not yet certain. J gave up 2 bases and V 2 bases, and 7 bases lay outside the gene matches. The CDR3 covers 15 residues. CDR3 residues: CARSFWLAVAYEQYF. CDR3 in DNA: TGTGCCAGAAGCTTCTGGCTAGCGGTCGCCTACGAGCAGTACTTC.

CDR3 amino acids: CASSLRWGVNYEQYF. CDR3 bases: TGTGCCAGCAGTTTACGGTGGGGAGTCAACTACGAGCAGTACTTC. V is TRBV27 and J is TRBJ2-7; a weak D match, TRBD2 (5 bases). V was pared by 2 bases and J by 3 bases, with 14 bases between. The CDR3 spans 15 residues. Per the germline V gene, CDR1 is MNHEY and CDR2 is SMNVEV (reference sequence).

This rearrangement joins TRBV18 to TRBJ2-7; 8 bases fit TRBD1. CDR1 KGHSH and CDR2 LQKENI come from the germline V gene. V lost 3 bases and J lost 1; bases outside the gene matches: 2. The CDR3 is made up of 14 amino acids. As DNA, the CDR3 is TGTGCCAGCTCACCGGGGGACAGGTCCTACGAGCAGTACTTC. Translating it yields CASSPGDRSYEQYF.

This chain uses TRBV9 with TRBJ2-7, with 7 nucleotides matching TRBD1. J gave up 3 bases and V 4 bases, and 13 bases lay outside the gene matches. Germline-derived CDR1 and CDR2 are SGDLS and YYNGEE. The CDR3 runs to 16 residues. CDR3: CASSLTGDNNLYEQYF. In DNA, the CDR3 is TGTGCCAGCAGCCTTACAGGGGACAATAATCTCTACGAGCAGTACTTC.

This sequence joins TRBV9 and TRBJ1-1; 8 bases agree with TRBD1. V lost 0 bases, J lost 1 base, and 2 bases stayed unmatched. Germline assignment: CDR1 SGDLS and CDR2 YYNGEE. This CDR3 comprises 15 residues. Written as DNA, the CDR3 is TGTGCCAGCAGCGTAGGGACAGGGACGAACACTGAAGCTTTCTTT. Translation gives CASSVGTGTNTEAFF.

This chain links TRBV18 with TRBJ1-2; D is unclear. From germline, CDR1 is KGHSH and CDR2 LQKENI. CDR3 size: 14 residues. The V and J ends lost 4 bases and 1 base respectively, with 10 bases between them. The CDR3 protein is CASSRADINYGYTF. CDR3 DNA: TGTGCCAGCTCACGGGCCGACATTAACTATGGCTACACCTTC.

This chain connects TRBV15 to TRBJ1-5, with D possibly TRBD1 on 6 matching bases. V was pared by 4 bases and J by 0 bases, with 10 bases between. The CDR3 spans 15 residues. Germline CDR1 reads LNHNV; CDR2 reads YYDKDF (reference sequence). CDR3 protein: CATSIDRSSNQPQHF. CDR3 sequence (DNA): TGTGCCACCAGCATCGACAGGTCTAGCAATCAGCCCCAGCATTTT.

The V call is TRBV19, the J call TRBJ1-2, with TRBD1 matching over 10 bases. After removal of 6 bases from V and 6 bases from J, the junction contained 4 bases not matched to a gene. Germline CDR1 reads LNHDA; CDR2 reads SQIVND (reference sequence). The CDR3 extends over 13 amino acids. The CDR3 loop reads CASRTGGEDGYTF. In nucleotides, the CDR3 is TGTGCCAGTAGGACAGGGGGCGAGGATGGCTACACCTTC.

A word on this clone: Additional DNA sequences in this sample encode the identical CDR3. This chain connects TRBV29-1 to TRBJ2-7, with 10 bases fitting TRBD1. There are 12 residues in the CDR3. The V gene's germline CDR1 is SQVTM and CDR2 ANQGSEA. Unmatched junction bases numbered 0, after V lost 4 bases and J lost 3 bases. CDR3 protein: CSVGTGGYEQYF. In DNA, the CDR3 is TGCAGCGTTGGGACAGGGGGCTACGAGCAGTACTTC.

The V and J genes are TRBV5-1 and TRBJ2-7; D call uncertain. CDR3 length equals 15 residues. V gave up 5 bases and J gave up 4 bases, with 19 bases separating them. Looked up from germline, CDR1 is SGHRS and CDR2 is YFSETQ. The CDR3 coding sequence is TGCGCCAGCAGTTCAGGCGCCCACCAGTTGTACGAGCAGTACTTC. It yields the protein CASSSGAHQLYEQYF.

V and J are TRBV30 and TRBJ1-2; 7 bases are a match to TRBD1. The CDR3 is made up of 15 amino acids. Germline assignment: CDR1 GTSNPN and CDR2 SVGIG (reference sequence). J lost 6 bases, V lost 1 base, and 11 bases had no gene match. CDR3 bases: TGTGCCTGGAGTGAGGGCTTACACAGGGGCGATGGCTACACCTTC. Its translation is CAWSEGLHRGDGYTF.

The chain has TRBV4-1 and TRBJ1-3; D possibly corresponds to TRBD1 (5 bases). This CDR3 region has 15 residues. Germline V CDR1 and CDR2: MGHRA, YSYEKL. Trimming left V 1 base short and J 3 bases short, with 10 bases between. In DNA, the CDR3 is TGCGCCAGCAGCCAAGGCAGGGTACATGGAAACACCATATATTTT. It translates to CASSQGRVHGNTIYF.

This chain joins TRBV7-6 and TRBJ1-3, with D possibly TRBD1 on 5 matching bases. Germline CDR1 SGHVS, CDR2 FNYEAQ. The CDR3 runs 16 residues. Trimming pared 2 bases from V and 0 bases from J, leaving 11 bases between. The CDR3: CASSLSGALSGNTIYF. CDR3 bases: TGTGCCAGCAGCTTAAGTGGGGCCCTCTCTGGAAACACCATATATTTT.

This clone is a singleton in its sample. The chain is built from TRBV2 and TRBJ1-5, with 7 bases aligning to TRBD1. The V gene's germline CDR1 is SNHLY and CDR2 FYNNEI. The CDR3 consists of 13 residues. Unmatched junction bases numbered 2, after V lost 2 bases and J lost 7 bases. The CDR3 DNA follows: TGTGCCAGCAGTGAACACAGGGGACAGCCCCAGCATTTT. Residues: CASSEHRGQPQHF.

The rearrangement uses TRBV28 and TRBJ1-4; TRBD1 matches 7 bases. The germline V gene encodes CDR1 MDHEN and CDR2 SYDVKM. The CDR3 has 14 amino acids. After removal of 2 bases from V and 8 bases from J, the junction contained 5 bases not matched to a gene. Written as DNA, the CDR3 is TGTGCCAGCAGTTTAGGAGGGGGCGGGGAAAAACTGTTTTTT. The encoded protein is CASSLGGGGEKLFF. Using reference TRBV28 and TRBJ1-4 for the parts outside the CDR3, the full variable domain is DVKVTQSSRYLVKRTGEKVFLECVQDMDHENMFWYRQDPGLGLRLIYFSYDVKMKEKGDIPEGYSVSREKKERFSLILESASTNQTSMYLCASSLGGGGEKLFFGSGTQLSVL.